The T cell receptor (beta chain) described here comes from a study of tumor-infiltrating lymphocytes in localized non-small cell lung cancer. In the study overall: Each patient gave resected tumor and non-adjacent uninvolved lung tissue. Study conclusions and caveats: Compared with uninvolved lung, tumors showed higher T cell infiltration by TCRbeta sequencing. TCR sequencing covered a subset of patients with enough tissue.

TCRdb's table, derived via immunoSEQ multiplex PCR, lists solely in-frame clones and lacks some. The table includes 5,500 to 7,500 clones, roughly 66% detected once. This clone was recorded a few times. Its specificity is unknown. CDR3 length: 15 residues. J was trimmed by 6 bases and V by 2 bases; bases with no gene match: 8. CDR1 is SGHRS and CDR2 is YFSETQ in the germline V gene. The clonotype comes from a human donor with non-small cell lung cancer. This chain joins TRBV5-1 and TRBJ1-2; 9 nucleotides line up with TRBD1. The sample consisted of uninvolved lung tissue not adjacent to the tumor. The CDR3 bases are TGCGCCAGCAGCTTCGGACAGGGGCGACCGCATGGCTACACCTTC. It codes for CASSFGQGRPHGYTF.